This paragraph reports one T cell receptor (beta chain). The antigen remains unidentified. The sample belongs to a study of cytomegalovirus exposure and HLA in healthy donors. Per germline, CDR1 SNHLY and CDR2 FYNNEI. This CDR3 is built from 15 residues. The trim removed 5 bases at V and 0 bases at J, leaving 6 bases unmatched. The study ran its PCR with 60 Vbeta and 13 Jbeta primers. Measured with immunoSEQ multiplex PCR; TCRdb has only the in-frame clones, and not every one. The sample consists of some 110,000 clones, roughly 80% of them appearing once. Notes on the study in general: The likely origin of a cluster of highly shared sequence variants was a sequencing artifact. The dataset shows that most TCR sequences were rare, while some public TCRs occurred in many donors.

The source of this sequence is a man aged 30 to 39 in good health and CMV-seropositive. Sequenced material: PBMCs. This sequence joins TRBV2 and TRBJ2-7, with 8 positions matching TRBD1. CDR3 sequence (DNA): TGTGCCAGCAGTCTCGACAGGGGTGCCTCCTACGAGCAGTACTTC. The encoded protein is CASSLDRGASYEQYF.